The 23 T cell receptor beta chains below come from one sample, sequenced in a study of molecular identifiers for immune sequencing clone quantification. TCRdb re-called the PCR reads through MiXCR, storing one row per CDR3 protein. In the table there are 62,000 or so distinct CDR3 sequences, 15% to 20% of which are singletons. Sequencing input: naive CD8+ T cells from blood, with Jurkat cell RNA spiked in. This sample's subset: FACS-sorted CD8+CD4-CCR7+CD45RA+ naive T cells. These TCRs come from a human donor in good health. Some libraries in this study had Jurkat cell RNA spiked in.

This clonotype has a handful of counts. The rearrangement joins TRBV5-3 to TRBJ1-1; D might be TRBD1 (5 bases). TRBV5-3 qualifies as an ORF whose function is uncertain. Trimming shortened V by 10 bases and J by 2 bases, and 15 bases separated the two germline ends. The CDR3 runs to 13 residues. In DNA, the CDR3 is TGTGCCCCCCCCGGCAGGGTAAACACTGAAGCTTTCTTT. As protein: CAPPGRVNTEAFF.

V gene TRBV13 combines with J gene TRBJ2-5, with D hard to call. Per germline, CDR1 PRHDT and CDR2 FYEKMQ (reference sequence). V gave up 8 bases and J gave up 1 base, with 20 bases separating them. The CDR3 runs 16 residues. The CDR3 DNA follows: TGTGCCAGCCGCTCCGGACGAACTTTAAGCCAAGAGACCCAGTACTTC. It translates to CASRSGRTLSQETQYF.

The chain carries TRBV5-6 and TRBJ2-1, with 12 bases aligning to TRBD2. The CDR3 has 13 residues. Germline lookup yields CDR1 SGHDT and CDR2 YYEEEE. The V and J ends lost 3 bases and 10 bases, in that order; junction bases with no gene match: 2. The CDR3 DNA reads as TGTGCCAGCAGCTACGGGACTAGCGGGGAGCAGTTCTTC. Translating it yields CASSYGTSGEQFF.

A few counts support this clonotype. This may arise from a read error, as a much more abundant clone is one base away. V is TRBV5-1 and J is TRBJ2-1; maybe TRBD1 (6 bases). This CDR3 is 15 amino acids long. CDR1 and CDR2 from the germline V gene are SGHRS and YFSETQ. The CDR3 sequence is CASSLLGGAYNEQSF. CDR3 DNA: TGCGCCAGCAGCCTCTTAGGGGGAGCCTACAATGAGCAGTCCTTC.

This clonotype was counted ten times or more. V gene TRBV25-1 combines with J gene TRBJ1-2, with D tentatively TRBD1 (6 bases). V was pared by 6 bases and J by 4 bases, with 15 bases between. Germline lookup yields CDR1 MGHDK and CDR2 SYGVNS. This CDR3 contains 14 residues. This CDR3 reads CASSPWGAGYGYTF. CDR3 in DNA: TGTGCCAGCAGCCCCTGGGGGGCGGGCTATGGCTACACCTTC.

This clonotype has more than one count but fewer than ten. V and J are TRBV12-5 and TRBJ2-3, with D possibly matching TRBD1 (5 bases). V lost 1 base and J 6 bases, leaving 8 bases between the germline ends. The V gene's germline CDR1 is LGHNT and CDR2 FRNRAP. The CDR3 spans 13 residues. This chain's CDR3 is CASGLEGVDTQYF. DNA for the CDR3: TGTGCTAGTGGTTTGGAAGGGGTGGATACGCAGTATTTT. The whole variable domain, remainder taken from reference TRBV12-5 and TRBJ2-3, is DARVTQTPRHKVTEMGQEVTMRCQPILGHNTVFWYRQTMMQGLELLAYFRNRAPLDDSGMPKDRFSAEMPDATLATLKIQPSEPRDSAVYFCASGLEGVDTQYFGPGTRLTVL.

Regarding this clonotype: The junction differs from germline at one of its ends, possibly a read error. The chain uses TRBV12-3 or TRBV12-4 and TRBJ2-7, with a weak D call TRBD1 (6 bases). There are 12 residues in the CDR3. The CDR3 nucleotides are TGTGCCGGCAGCCCAGGGGCTTACGAGCAGTACTTC. Translated, it gives CAGSPGAYEQYF.

This clonotype was observed at least ten times. The J gene is TRBJ2-1, the V gene TRBV9, with no clear D. The CDR3 loop spans 18 amino acids. From germline, CDR1 is SGDLS and CDR2 YYNGEE. The V end was cut by 0 bases, the J end by 0 bases, with 16 bases between. The CDR3 DNA follows: TGTGCCAGCAGCGTAGTAGCCGGAAGTCTTAGCTCCTACAATGAGCAGTTCTTC. Translation: CASSVVAGSLSSYNEQFF.

This clonotype appeared many times. The V gene is TRBV19, the J gene TRBJ2-2, with unresolved D. Trimming took 3 bases from V and 5 from J, leaving 13 bases between them. CDR1 is LNHDA, CDR2 SQIVND, per germline (reference sequence). The CDR3 runs to 15 residues. CDR3 sequence (DNA): TGTGCCAGTAGTATTATGGCTACTTCTACCGGGGAGCTGTTTTTT. Translation gives CASSIMATSTGELFF.

This chain joins TRBV7-9 and TRBJ2-2; 13 nucleotides match TRBD2. The CDR3 contains 16 residues. With 4 bases clipped from V and 5 bases from J, the junction kept 4 bases outside the gene matches. Germline V gene lookup returns CDR1 SEHNR and CDR2 FQNEAQ (reference sequence). Here the CDR3 reads CASSSGLAGNTGELFF. Written as DNA, the CDR3 is TGTGCCAGCAGCTCGGGACTAGCGGGAAATACCGGGGAGCTGTTTTTT.

About this clonotype: Likely a read error: the CDR3 ends without its conserved phenylalanine or tryptophan. The chain employs TRBV7-9 and TRBJ1-4; a weak D match, TRBD1 (5 bases). CDR1 is SEHNR and CDR2 is FQNEAQ in the germline V gene (reference sequence). The V and J ends lost 2 bases and 3 bases respectively, with 10 bases between them. This CDR3 has 15 amino acids. DNA of the CDR3: TGTGCCAGCAGCTTATATCAGGGATCTAATGAAAAACTGTTTCTT. It codes for CASSLYQGSNEKLFL.

This clonotype was detected ten times or more. The CDR3 is CASSDTYEQYF. The DNA for the CDR3 is TGCGCCAGCAGTGACACCTACGAGCAGTACTTC. The V call is TRBV10-2, the J call TRBJ2-7; D unresolved. The length of the CDR3 is 11 residues. Trimming stripped 3 bases from V and 2 bases from J, with 2 bases between. Germline assignment: CDR1 WSHSY and CDR2 SAAADI.

This clonotype occurred many times. The rearrangement uses TRBV29-1 and TRBJ2-2; TRBD1 might be the D (6 bases). Between the trimmed V and J ends, which lost 5 bases and 0 bases, there was a span of 10 bases. Germline V gene lookup returns CDR1 SQVTM and CDR2 ANQGSEA. This CDR3 is built from 14 residues. CDR3 nucleotides: TGCAGCGTTCCCGGGACAACGAACACCGGGGAGCTGTTTTTT. Protein sequence: CSVPGTTNTGELFF.

There are many counts of this clonotype. The chain's CDR3 is CASSLSSTSSYNEQFF. The CDR3 DNA reads TGTGCCAGCAGTTTATCTAGCACGAGCTCCTACAATGAGCAGTTCTTC. The chain employs TRBV27 and TRBJ2-1; D gene ambiguous. V shed 0 bases and J shed 0 bases, with 9 bases lying between them. Germline CDR1 is MNHEY and CDR2 is SMNVEV (reference sequence). The CDR3 is 16 residues long.

Ten or more counts support this clonotype. J is TRBJ2-1 and V is TRBV19; tentatively, D is TRBD2 (6 bases). Trimming took off 0 bases at V and 2 bases at J, with 11 bases between the two ends. Per germline, CDR1 LNHDA and CDR2 SQIVND (reference sequence). The CDR3 spans 16 residues. CDR3 sequence reads: CASSIDPASAYNEQFF. CDR3 sequence (DNA): TGTGCCAGTAGTATAGATCCGGCTAGCGCCTACAATGAGCAGTTCTTC.

About this clonotype: A much larger clone sits a single nucleotide away, making a read error possible. This chain links TRBV11-2 with TRBJ2-5; TRBD2 matches 8 bases. CDR3 length: 15 amino acids. Germline V lookup: CDR1 SGHAT, CDR2 FQNNGV. The chain's CDR3 is CAGSGPSGSGETQYF. The CDR3 DNA is TGTGCCGGCAGCGGCCCCAGCGGGAGTGGAGAGACCCAGTACTTC.

This clonotype was found many times. V usage is TRBV14 and J usage is TRBJ2-3; D perhaps matches TRBD1 (6 bases). This CDR3 is built from 17 residues. Trimming shortened V by 4 bases and J by 2 bases, and 19 bases separated the two germline ends. The germline V gene has CDR1 SGHDN and CDR2 FVKESK. Here the CDR3 reads CASSPGQTKTYTDTQYF. For the CDR3, the DNA is TGTGCCAGCAGCCCCGGACAGACGAAAACATACACAGATACGCAGTATTTT. Filled out from reference TRBV14 and TRBJ2-3, the complete variable domain reads EAGVTQFPSHSVIEKGQTVTLRCDPISGHDNLYWYRRVMGKEIKFLLHFVKESKQDESGMPNNRFLAERTGGTYSTLKVQPAELEDSGVYFCASSPGQTKTYTDTQYFGPGTRLTVL.

As concerns this clonotype: A much bigger clone sits one base away, suggesting this may be a read error. The conserved phenylalanine or tryptophan is not found at the CDR3 terminus, so this likely reflects a read error. V usage is TRBV19 and J usage is TRBJ2-4; TRBD2 is a possible D gene (5 bases). The CDR3 runs to 17 residues. Germline loops: CDR1 LNHDA, CDR2 SQIVND (reference sequence). Between the trimmed V and J ends, which lost 5 bases and 0 bases, there was a span of 17 bases. The CDR3 is CASSPSGYGLAKNIQYL. CDR3 in DNA: TGTGCCAGTAGTCCGTCAGGTTATGGACTAGCCAAAAACATTCAGTACCTC.

This clonotype occurred many times. The chain employs TRBV12-5 and TRBJ2-5; the match to TRBD2 covers 8 bases. With V trimmed by 2 bases and J by 1 base, 0 bases remained unmatched. This CDR3 is built from 14 residues. Germline values: CDR1 LGHNT, CDR2 FRNRAP. This CDR3 reads CASGLSGSQETQYF. CDR3 nucleotide sequence: TGTGCTAGTGGTTTGAGCGGGAGCCAAGAGACCCAGTACTTC. The full variable domain, rest sourced from reference TRBV12-5 and TRBJ2-5, is DARVTQTPRHKVTEMGQEVTMRCQPILGHNTVFWYRQTMMQGLELLAYFRNRAPLDDSGMPKDRFSAEMPDATLATLKIQPSEPRDSAVYFCASGLSGSQETQYFGPGTRLLVL.

This chain links TRBV27 with TRBJ2-5; no clear D gene. This CDR3 is 15 amino acids long. Per germline, CDR1 MNHEY and CDR2 SMNVEV (reference sequence). With 3 bases removed from V and 2 bases from J, the gap between germline ends came to 13 bases. CDR3 protein: CASSFSSGAQETQYF. The CDR3 region has the DNA TGTGCCAGCAGTTTCTCATCAGGCGCTCAAGAGACCCAGTACTTC.

In regard to this clonotype: At one of its ends the junction is not consistent with the germline gene, which may arise from a read error. CDR3 nucleotide sequence: TGCGCCATAGGACAGGGGGCCTCCTACAAGCAGTACTTC. Its translation is CAIGQGASYKQYF. The gene calls are TRBV27 and TRBJ2-7; TRBD1 matches 11 bases. The CDR3 covers 13 residues. Germline assignment: CDR1 MNHEY and CDR2 SMNVEV (reference sequence).

A few counts support this clonotype. A single base separates this from a much larger clone, so it may be a read error. This rearrangement joins TRBV15 to TRBJ2-5, with D perhaps matching TRBD2 (5 bases). The CDR3 totals 17 residues. The V gene's germline CDR1 is LNHNV and CDR2 YYDKDF (reference sequence). In DNA form, the CDR3 reads TGTGCCGCCAGCAGAGATAGTGGGGAGCTCCGGGGAGAGACCCAGTACTTC. Translating it yields CAASRDSGELRGETQYF. Together with reference TRBV15 and TRBJ2-5, the CDR3 gives the full variable domain: DAMVIQNPRYQVTQFGKPVTLSCSQTLNHNVMYWYQQKSSQAPKLLFHYYDKDFNNEADTPDNFQSRRPNTSFCFLDIRSPGLGDTAMYLCAASRDSGELRGETQYFGPGTRLLVL.

In its sample, this clonotype was seen many times. The gene calls are TRBV27 and TRBJ1-5, with D unresolved. The CDR3 is 9 amino acids. Germline V lookup: CDR1 MNHEY, CDR2 SMNVEV (reference sequence). The ends were cut back, 8 bases at V and 7 bases at J, with 3 bases in the middle. The CDR3 is CASGQPQHF. DNA of the CDR3: TGTGCCAGCGGACAGCCCCAGCATTTT.